One sample yielded the 32 T cell receptor beta chains listed below, sequenced in a study of identical twins. TCRdb fed the 5' RACE reads into MiXCR, producing one record per CDR3 protein. The data show some 900,000 distinct CDR3 sequences, about 12% seen once. This same sample was also taken into another study, of yellow fever vaccine responses in identical twins.

The source material was PBMCs. These receptors all stem from a woman aged 18-35 years in good health.

In its sample, this clonotype was seen many times. The chain has TRBV29-1 and TRBJ2-2; D may match TRBD1 or TRBD2 (5 bases each). The V gene's germline CDR1 is SQVTM and CDR2 ANQGSEA. The CDR3 spans 15 residues. V was clipped by 2 bases and J by 3 bases, with 13 bases between them. Written as DNA, the CDR3 is TGCAGCGTTGAAAGCAGGGACGGATACACCGGGGAGCTGTTTTTT. Translation gives CSVESRDGYTGELFF.

There are a few counts of this clonotype. The chain carries TRBV10-3 and TRBJ2-2; the D gene is possibly TRBD2 (5 bases). V gave up 5 bases and J gave up 3 bases, with 16 bases separating them. The CDR3 length is 16 residues. CDR1 ENHRY and CDR2 SYGVKD come from the germline V gene. As DNA, the CDR3 is TGTGCCATCAGTATGTCGGGGATGGGAGACACCGGGGAGCTGTTTTTT. This translates into CAISMSGMGDTGELFF.

Ten or more counts support this clonotype. The V call is TRBV29-1, the J call TRBJ2-1; 9 bases agree with TRBD1. Losses at the gene ends were 3 bases for V and 3 bases for J; bases not matched to a gene: 6. Germline lookup yields CDR1 SQVTM and CDR2 ANQGSEA. The CDR3 consists of 15 residues. CDR3 in amino acids: CSVESWDRVYNEQFF. The CDR3 region has the DNA TGCAGCGTTGAGTCGTGGGACAGGGTCTACAATGAGCAGTTCTTC.

This rearrangement joins TRBV6-1 to TRBJ2-7; 9 positions match TRBD1. The germline V gene encodes CDR1 MNHNS and CDR2 SASEGT. The CDR3 is made up of 15 amino acids. The junction had 8 bases not matched to a gene; V was cut back by 6 bases and J by 2 bases. CDR3: CASSPGQGRTYEQYV. The CDR3 coding sequence is TGTGCCAGCAGCCCCGGACAGGGGAGGACCTACGAGCAGTACGTC.

Only a few counts were recorded for this clonotype. The V gene is TRBV12-3 or TRBV12-4, the J gene TRBJ2-3, with 12 nucleotides matching TRBD2. Germline trimming cut 7 bases from V and 4 bases from J; bases unmatched to any gene: 6. This CDR3 spans 15 amino acids. The CDR3 DNA is TGTGCCAGCATTAAAACTAGCGGGGGGCCAGATACGCAGTATTTT. As protein: CASIKTSGGPDTQYF.

The chain combines TRBV7-6 with TRBJ1-2; perhaps TRBD1 as D (5 bases). CDR3 size: 15 residues. Germline-derived CDR1 and CDR2 are SGHVS and FNYEAQ. V lost 4 bases, J lost 2 bases, and 14 bases lay in between. The CDR3: CASSSPGTVNYGYTF. For the CDR3, the DNA is TGTGCCAGCAGCTCTCCCGGGACGGTGAACTATGGCTACACCTTC.

The V call is TRBV12-3 or TRBV12-4, the J call TRBJ1-3; D is unresolved. CDR3 size: 13 residues. Trimming left V 4 bases short and J 1 base short, with 5 bases between. The CDR3 DNA follows: TGTGCCAGCAGTTGGTCGTCTGGAAACACCATATATTTT. It codes for CASSWSSGNTIYF.

J is TRBJ2-3 and V is TRBV7-9; D unresolved. Germline V gene data show CDR1 as SEHNR and CDR2 as FQNEAQ (reference sequence). There are 15 residues in the CDR3. The V gene lost 1 base and the J gene lost 9 bases, with 17 bases spanning the gap. CDR3 region: CASSLVPESIGTQYF. The CDR3 region has the DNA TGTGCCAGCAGCTTAGTGCCGGAGTCCATCGGGACGCAGTATTTT.

DNA for the CDR3: TGTGCCACCAACTGGGGGGCCTCCTACAATGAGCAGTTCTTC. Protein sequence: CATNWGASYNEQFF. The chain links TRBV10-3 to TRBJ2-1; D is tentatively TRBD1 or TRBD2 (6 bases each). Germline V CDR1 and CDR2: ENHRY, SYGVKD. Trimming took 10 bases from V and 0 from J, leaving 13 bases between them. This CDR3 comprises 14 residues.

This clonotype was seen a few times. The genes are TRBV27 and TRBJ1-1; 8 positions agree with TRBD1. CDR3 length: 18 amino acids. Trimming took 5 bases from V and 3 from J; bases not matched to a gene: 17. CDR1 is MNHEY, CDR2 SMNVEV, per germline (reference sequence). The CDR3 DNA sequence: TGTGCCAGCAGTCCTCACGGTCACAGGGGGGAAGTTTACACTGAAGCTTTCTTT. It translates to CASSPHGHRGEVYTEAFF.

In this sample, this clonotype turned up a few times. The chain carries TRBV27 and TRBJ2-6; perhaps D is TRBD1 or TRBD2 (5 bases each). V gave up 6 bases and J gave up 1 base, with 22 bases separating them. Per the germline V gene, CDR1 is MNHEY and CDR2 is SMNVEV (reference sequence). CDR3 length equals 19 residues. The CDR3 loop reads CASSQKSGTEVSGANVLTF. CDR3 sequence (DNA): TGTGCCAGCAGCCAAAAATCCGGGACGGAGGTTTCTGGGGCCAACGTCCTGACTTTC.

This clonotype has only a few counts. The rearrangement uses TRBV6-2 or TRBV6-3 and TRBJ2-7, with 7 bases aligning to TRBD2. CDR1 is MNHEY, CDR2 SVGEGT, per germline. The CDR3 runs 17 residues. The trim removed 2 bases at V and 2 bases at J, leaving 12 bases unmatched. The CDR3 region is CASSYPQEAGNPYEQYF. The CDR3 DNA is TGTGCCAGCAGTTACCCCCAGGAAGCGGGAAACCCCTACGAGCAGTACTTC.

This clonotype came up many times. The V and J genes are TRBV25-1 and TRBJ2-5; 7 nucleotides match TRBD1. The CDR3 spans 13 residues. J lost 4 bases, V lost 5 bases, and 4 bases had no gene match. The germline V gene has CDR1 MGHDK and CDR2 SYGVNS. The CDR3 bases are TGTGCCAGCAGTAAACAGGGGACAGAGACCCAGTACTTC. It translates to CASSKQGTETQYF.

This clonotype was observed a few times. This chain links TRBV24-1 with TRBJ2-7, with TRBD1 matching 7 bases. CDR3 length equals 15 residues. Germline V gene sequence: CDR1 KGHDR, CDR2 SFDVKD. Unmatched junction bases numbered 7, after V lost 1 base and J lost 5 bases. The DNA for the CDR3 is TGTGCCACCAGTGATTTCCGACAGGGACACCACGAGCAGTACTTC. Encoded protein: CATSDFRQGHHEQYF.

This clonotype has only a few counts. The rearrangement links TRBV7-6 to TRBJ2-1; D gene ambiguous. Between the trimmed V and J ends, which lost 1 base and 7 bases, there was a span of 17 bases. The CDR3 loop spans 16 amino acids. Germline CDR1 and CDR2: SGHVS and FNYEAQ. The CDR3 DNA sequence: TGTGCCAGCAGCTTAGGGGCCAGGAATACCCGTAATGAGCAGTTCTTC. It encodes CASSLGARNTRNEQFF.

This chain links TRBV20-1 with TRBJ2-3; D remains unclear. CDR1 and CDR2 from the germline V gene are DFQATT and SNEGSKA (reference sequence). The ends were cut back, 4 bases at V and 5 bases at J, with 7 bases in the middle. The CDR3 totals 11 residues. The chain's CDR3 is CSATFGDTQYF. The CDR3 bases are TGCAGTGCTACCTTCGGAGATACGCAGTATTTT.

This clonotype appeared many times. The chain has TRBV27 and TRBJ2-1; 8 bases match TRBD1. The CDR3 length is 15 residues. V shed 3 bases, J shed 7 bases, and the junction held 8 bases outside the gene matches. CDR1 and CDR2 from the germline V gene are MNHEY and SMNVEV (reference sequence). The CDR3 coding sequence is TGTGCCAGCAGTTTCGATGGGCAGGGGGCTAATGAGCAGTTCTTC. Translating gives CASSFDGQGANEQFF.

This clonotype was recorded at least ten times. The V and J genes are TRBV12-3 or TRBV12-4 and TRBJ1-6; D is uncertain. Trimming shortened V by 3 bases and J by 5 bases, and 5 bases separated the two germline ends. The CDR3 covers 13 residues. CDR3 amino acids: CASSFTDNSPLHF. CDR3 in DNA: TGTGCCAGCAGTTTTACAGATAATTCACCCCTCCACTTT.

This clonotype was counted at least ten times. The chain recombines TRBV6-4 with TRBJ2-3; D not certain. Germline-derived CDR1 and CDR2 are MRHNA and SNTAGT. V was trimmed by 0 bases and J by 4 bases, leaving 14 bases between them. The CDR3 runs to 16 residues. CDR3 sequence (DNA): TGTGCCAGCAGTGACTCGTGGGGTACCGGCTCAGATACGCAGTATTTT. Translated, it gives CASSDSWGTGSDTQYF.

There are a few counts of this clonotype. The CDR3 here is CSAPRQGLTEAFF. CDR3 coding DNA: TGCAGTGCACCTCGACAGGGTTTGACTGAAGCTTTCTTT. V gene TRBV20-1 combines with J gene TRBJ1-1, with TRBD1 identical over 7 bases. Per the germline V gene, CDR1 is DFQATT and CDR2 is SNEGSKA (reference sequence). There are 13 residues in the CDR3. V lost 6 bases and J lost 5; bases outside the gene matches: 9.

Only a few counts were recorded for this clonotype. The CDR3 nucleotides are TGCAGCGTTTCCAATGAGCAGTTCTTC. Translating gives CSVSNEQFF. V gene TRBV29-1 combines with J gene TRBJ2-1; D is unresolved. Germline V lookup: CDR1 SQVTM, CDR2 ANQGSEA. The CDR3 runs to 9 residues. With 5 bases removed from V and 6 bases from J, the gap between germline ends came to 2 bases.

This clonotype has just a few counts. The chain links TRBV6-1 to TRBJ2-1; the D is unclear. The germline CDR1 and CDR2 sequences are MNHNS and SASEGT. V dropped 1 base and J dropped 9 bases, with 19 bases sitting between them. The CDR3 spans 16 residues. CDR3 region: CASSEVKRRKDGEQFF. The CDR3 DNA is TGTGCCAGCAGTGAAGTTAAGCGCCGCAAGGACGGTGAGCAGTTCTTC.

Only a few counts were recorded for this clonotype. The J gene is TRBJ2-1, the V gene TRBV5-1, with 7 nucleotides matching TRBD1. Germline CDR1 and CDR2: SGHRS and YFSETQ. The CDR3 has 14 amino acids. V lost 5 bases and J lost 5; bases outside the gene matches: 7. The CDR3 DNA follows: TGCGCCAGCAGGATGACAGGGCCGGACAATGAGCAGTTCTTC. It specifies CASRMTGPDNEQFF.

This clonotype was seen a handful of times. The rearrangement uses TRBV7-8 and TRBJ1-4, with 7 nucleotides matching TRBD1. CDR3 length: 18 amino acids. Germline V gene lookup returns CDR1 SGHVS and CDR2 FQNEAQ. The V and J ends lost 1 base and 2 bases, in that order; junction bases with no gene match: 10. CDR3 sequence reads: CASSLGPQGGRTNEKLFF. CDR3 DNA sequence: TGTGCCAGCAGCTTAGGCCCGCAGGGGGGGCGCACTAATGAAAAACTGTTTTTT.

This clonotype was observed a handful of times. This sequence joins TRBV11-2 and TRBJ2-2, with unresolved D. Trimming took off 8 bases at V and 5 bases at J, with 12 bases between the two ends. Germline lookup yields CDR1 SGHAT and CDR2 FQNNGV. The length of the CDR3 is 13 residues. The CDR3 loop reads CASRSMTTGELFF. The DNA for the CDR3 is TGTGCCAGCCGCTCGATGACAACCGGGGAGCTGTTTTTT. Using reference TRBV11-2 and TRBJ2-2 for the parts outside the CDR3, the full variable domain is EAGVAQSPRYKIIEKRQSVAFWCNPISGHATLYWYQQILGQGPKLLIQFQNNGVVDDSQLPKDRFSAERLKGVDSTLKIQPAKLEDSAVYLCASRSMTTGELFFGEGSRLTVL.

The rearrangement uses TRBV6-2 or TRBV6-3 and TRBJ2-3, with D unresolved. The V gene's germline CDR1 is MNHEY and CDR2 SVGEGT. With 2 bases removed from V and 0 bases from J, the gap between germline ends came to 12 bases. This CDR3 is 16 amino acids long. The chain's CDR3 is CASSYPRKISTDTQYF. In nucleotides, the CDR3 is TGTGCCAGCAGTTACCCCCGCAAGATTAGCACAGATACGCAGTATTTT.

CDR3 loop: CASSAWTSGGVTGELFF. Here the CDR3 DNA reads TGTGCCAGCAGCGCGTGGACTAGCGGGGGGGTAACCGGGGAGCTGTTTTTT. The chain uses TRBV9 and TRBJ2-2; TRBD2 matches 15 bases. CDR1 is SGDLS, CDR2 YYNGEE, per germline. After removal of 3 bases from V and 5 bases from J, the junction contained 5 bases not matched to a gene. The CDR3 loop spans 17 amino acids.

This clonotype was seen repeatedly, ten times or more. The CDR3 DNA sequence: TGCGCCAGCAGCTTGGTCAGGGCCGGTAGCTCCTACAATGAGCAGTTCTTC. Its protein product is CASSLVRAGSSYNEQFF. This chain connects TRBV5-1 to TRBJ2-1; possible D gene TRBD1, 5 bases. The ends were cut back, 0 bases at V and 0 bases at J, with 13 bases in the middle. CDR3 length equals 17 residues. Germline CDR1 and CDR2: SGHRS and YFSETQ.

This chain joins TRBV12-3 or TRBV12-4 and TRBJ1-3, with TRBD1 matching 9 bases. V lost 6 bases and J lost 0; bases outside the gene matches: 9. This CDR3 is built from 17 residues. The CDR3: CASRLNRGLNSGNTIYF. The CDR3 DNA follows: TGTGCCAGCAGATTAAACAGGGGGCTAAACTCTGGAAACACCATATATTTT.

This clonotype was counted between two and nine times. The rearrangement joins TRBV6-2 or TRBV6-3 to TRBJ2-1, with TRBD2 matching over 13 bases. The CDR3 is 16 amino acids. Germline CDR1 is MNHEY and CDR2 is SVGEGT. The V segment lost 4 bases and the J segment 5 bases; nucleotides outside the gene matches: 5. The CDR3 coding sequence is TGTGCCAGCAGTTCACTAGCGGGGGGGCTGGACAATGAGCAGTTCTTC. Translated, it gives CASSSLAGGLDNEQFF.

This clonotype was seen only a few times. The V call is TRBV12-3 or TRBV12-4, the J call TRBJ2-1, with D perhaps matching TRBD2 (5 bases). V gave up 7 bases and J gave up 5 bases, with 15 bases separating them. This CDR3 region has 14 residues. The CDR3 is CASIPGSNDNEQFF. In nucleotides, the CDR3 is TGTGCCAGCATTCCGGGAAGTAACGACAATGAGCAGTTCTTC.

This clonotype has a handful of counts. The J gene is TRBJ1-2, the V gene TRBV15; TRBD1 matches 7 bases. The V gene's germline CDR1 is LNHNV and CDR2 YYDKDF (reference sequence). V dropped 3 bases and J dropped 5; count of bases not matched to a gene: 9. This CDR3 has 15 residues. Here the CDR3 reads CATSSGQAAWYGYTF. The CDR3 DNA sequence: TGTGCCACCAGCAGTGGACAGGCGGCATGGTATGGCTACACCTTC.